This T cell receptor beta chain was identified in a study of tumor-infiltrating lymphocytes in oesophageal squamous cell carcinoma. Germline loops: CDR1 MNHGY, CDR2 SVAAGI. The CDR3 covers 13 residues. In TCRdb, the PCR reads were re-called with MiXCR into one record per CDR3 protein. The top ten hold 18% of the sample, which has roughly 20,000 distinct CDR3 sequences, approximately 39% seen once. The TCR was taken from a female donor with esophageal squamous cell carcinoma. The sample was normal esophageal tissue next to the tumor. The J gene is TRBJ2-1, the V gene TRBV6-9, with D uncertain. TRBJ2-7 matches the DNA end more closely, so the J call is doubtful. The CDR3 is CASAPGSYNEQYF. The CDR3 DNA reads as TGTGCCAGCGCACCAGGCTCCTACAATGAGCAGTACTTC.